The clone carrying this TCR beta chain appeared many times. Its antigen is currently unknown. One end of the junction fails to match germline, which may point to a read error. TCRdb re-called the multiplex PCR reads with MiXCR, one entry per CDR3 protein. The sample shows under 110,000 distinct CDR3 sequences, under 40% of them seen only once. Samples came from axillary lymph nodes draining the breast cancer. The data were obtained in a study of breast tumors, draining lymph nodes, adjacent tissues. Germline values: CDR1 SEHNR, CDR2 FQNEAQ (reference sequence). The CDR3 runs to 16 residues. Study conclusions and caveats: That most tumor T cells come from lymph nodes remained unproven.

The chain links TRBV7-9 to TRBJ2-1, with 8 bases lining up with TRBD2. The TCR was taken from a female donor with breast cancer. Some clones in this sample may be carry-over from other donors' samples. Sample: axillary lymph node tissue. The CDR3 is CASSPTGTRGDNEQLF. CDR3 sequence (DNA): TGTGCCAGCAGCCCAACCGGGACTAGGGGCGACAATGAGCAGCTCTTC.